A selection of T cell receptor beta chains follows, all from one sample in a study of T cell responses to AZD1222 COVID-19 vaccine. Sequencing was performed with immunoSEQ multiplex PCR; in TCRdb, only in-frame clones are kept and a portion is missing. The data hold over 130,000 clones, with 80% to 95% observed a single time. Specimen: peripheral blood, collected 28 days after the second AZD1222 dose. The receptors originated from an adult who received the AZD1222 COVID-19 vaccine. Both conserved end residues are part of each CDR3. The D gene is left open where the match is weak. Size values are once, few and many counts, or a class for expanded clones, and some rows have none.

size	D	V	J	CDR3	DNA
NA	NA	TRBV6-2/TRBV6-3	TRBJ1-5	CASSYYTGYNQPQHF	TGTGCCAGCAGTTACTACACAGGTTACAATCAGCCCCAGCATTTT
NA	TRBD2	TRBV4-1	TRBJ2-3	CASSRTSGTRNLRTDTQYF	TGCGCCAGCAGTCGGACTAGCGGGACCCGAAACCTGCGCACAGATACGCAGTATTTT
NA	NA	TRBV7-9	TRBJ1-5	CASSFKGGNQPQHF	TGTGCCAGCAGCTTCAAGGGTGGGAATCAGCCCCAGCATTTT
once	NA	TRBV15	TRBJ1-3	CATSRVRGGGNTIYF	TGTGCCACCAGCAGGGTGAGGGGGGGAGGAAACACCATATATTTT
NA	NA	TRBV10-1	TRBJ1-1	CASSESRKAPNTEAFF	TGCGCCAGCAGTGAGTCGCGGAAGGCACCGAACACTGAAGCTTTCTTT
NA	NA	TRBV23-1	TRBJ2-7	CASSQTGLSYEQYF	TGCGCCAGCAGTCAAACAGGGCTCTCCTACGAGCAGTACTTC
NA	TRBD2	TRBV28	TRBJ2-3	CASSFQAGGSADTQYF	TGTGCCAGCAGTTTTCAAGCGGGAGGTAGTGCAGATACGCAGTATTTT
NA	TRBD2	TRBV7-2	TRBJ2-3	CASSPRLAGITDTQYF	TGTGCCAGCAGCCCGCGACTAGCGGGGATCACAGATACGCAGTATTTT
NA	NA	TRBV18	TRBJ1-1	CASSEQEEVTEAFF	TGTGCCAGCTCAGAACAGGAGGAAGTGACTGAAGCTTTCTTT
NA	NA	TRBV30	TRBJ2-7	CAWDLPTGNYEQYF	TGTGCCTGGGATCTTCCGACGGGGAACTACGAGCAGTACTTC
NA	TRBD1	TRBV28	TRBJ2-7	CASSRDRGLNEQYF	TGTGCCAGCAGCCGAGACAGGGGGCTGAACGAGCAGTACTTC
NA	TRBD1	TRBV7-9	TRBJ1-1	CASSPGQVSPNTEAFF	TGTGCCAGCAGCCCCGGACAGGTTTCCCCTAACACTGAAGCTTTCTTT
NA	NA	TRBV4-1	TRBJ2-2	CASSQLPSVLDTGELFF	TGCGCCAGCAGCCAGCTCCCTAGCGTTCTGGACACCGGGGAGCTGTTTTTT
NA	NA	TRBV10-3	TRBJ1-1	CAISENEGTPNTEAFF	TGTGCCATCAGTGAGAATGAGGGGACCCCGAACACTGAAGCTTTCTTT
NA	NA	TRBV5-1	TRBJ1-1	CASNEGMNTEAFF	TGCGCCAGCAACGAGGGAATGAACACTGAAGCTTTCTTT
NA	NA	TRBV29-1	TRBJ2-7	CSGGRDSYEQYF	TGCAGCGGCGGGCGGGACTCCTACGAGCAGTACTTC
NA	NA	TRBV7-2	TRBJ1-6	CASSISNSPLHF	TGTGCCAGCAGCATATCGAATTCACCCCTCCACTTT
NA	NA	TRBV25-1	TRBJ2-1	CASSDLREDNEQFF	TGTGCCAGCAGTGATTTAAGGGAAGACAATGAGCAGTTCTTC
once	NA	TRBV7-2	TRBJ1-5	CASSLRSNQPQHF	TGTGCCAGCAGCTTGCGTAGCAATCAGCCCCAGCATTTT
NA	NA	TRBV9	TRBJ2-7	CASSVRVGSYEQYF	TGTGCCAGCAGCGTTCGGGTCGGGAGCTACGAGCAGTACTTC
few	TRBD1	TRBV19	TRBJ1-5	CASSVPGQKLQPQHF	TGTGCCAGTAGTGTCCCGGGACAGAAGTTACAGCCCCAGCATTTT
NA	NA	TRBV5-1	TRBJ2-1	CASSARVTNEQFF	TGCGCCAGCAGCGCCCGGGTGACGAATGAGCAGTTCTTC
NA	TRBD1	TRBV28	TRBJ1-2	CASSFNGQGISIGYTF	TGTGCCAGCAGTTTTAATGGACAGGGAATTTCTATAGGCTACACCTTC
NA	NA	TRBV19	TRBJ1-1	CASTRRGMDTEAFF	TGTGCCAGTACCCGGAGGGGGATGGACACTGAAGCTTTCTTT
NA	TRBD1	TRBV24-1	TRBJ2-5	CATSDPGQGSGETQYF	TGTGCCACCAGTGACCCCGGACAGGGCTCTGGAGAGACCCAGTACTTC
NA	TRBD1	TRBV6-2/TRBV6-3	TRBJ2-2	CASSDRGGTGELFF	TGTGCCAGCAGTGACAGGGGGGGAACCGGGGAGCTGTTTTTT
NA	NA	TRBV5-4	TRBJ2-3	CASSSMTDTQYF	TGTGCCAGCAGCTCGATGACAGATACGCAGTATTTT
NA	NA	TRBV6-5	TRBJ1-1	CASSYGTGHRGTEAFF	TGTGCCAGCAGTTACGGAACAGGGCACCGGGGCACTGAAGCTTTCTTT
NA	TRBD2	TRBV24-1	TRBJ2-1	CATSDKTSGRSSYNEQFF	TGTGCCACCAGTGATAAAACTAGCGGGAGGTCCTCCTACAATGAGCAGTTCTTC
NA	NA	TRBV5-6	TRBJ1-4	CASSSKETQDEKLFF	TGTGCCAGCAGCTCCAAAGAGACCCAGGATGAAAAACTGTTTTTT
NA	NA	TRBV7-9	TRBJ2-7	CASSLGVRGAYEQYF	TGTGCCAGCAGCTTAGGGGTACGAGGGGCCTACGAGCAGTACTTC
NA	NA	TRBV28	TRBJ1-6	CASSQILSPLHF	TGTGCCAGCAGCCAGATCCTCTCACCCCTCCACTTT
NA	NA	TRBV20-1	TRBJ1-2	CSAPNYGYTF	TGCAGTGCTCCGAACTATGGCTACACCTTC
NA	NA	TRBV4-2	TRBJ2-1	CASGDRGYNEQFF	TGTGCCTCCGGGGACCGCGGGTACAATGAGCAGTTCTTC
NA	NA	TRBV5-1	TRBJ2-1	CASSLGGTANNEQFF	TGCGCCAGCAGCTTGGGGGGGACGGCGAACAATGAGCAGTTCTTC
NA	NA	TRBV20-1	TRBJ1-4	CSARDNEKLFF	TGCAGTGCTAGAGACAATGAAAAACTGTTTTTT
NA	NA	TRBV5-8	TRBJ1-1	CASSLERPEAFF	TGTGCCAGCAGCTTGGAGCGGCCTGAAGCTTTCTTT
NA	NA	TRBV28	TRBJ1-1	CASSRHSGMNTEAFF	TGTGCCAGCAGTCGCCACAGTGGAATGAACACTGAAGCTTTCTTT
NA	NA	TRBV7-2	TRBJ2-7	CASRGQGYIYEQYF	TGTGCCAGCAGGGGGCAGGGTTACATCTACGAGCAGTACTTC
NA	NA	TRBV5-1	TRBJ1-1	CASRAGTEAFF	TGCGCCAGCCGGGCAGGCACTGAAGCTTTCTTT
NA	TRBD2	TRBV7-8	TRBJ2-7	CASSLGPSSGYEQYF	TGTGCCAGCAGCTTAGGTCCTTCTAGCGGGTACGAGCAGTACTTC
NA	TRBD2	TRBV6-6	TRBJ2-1	CASTLAGGYNEQFF	TGTGCCAGCACACTAGCGGGAGGCTACAATGAGCAGTTCTTC
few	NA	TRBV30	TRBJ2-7	CAWSDLYEQYF	TGTGCCTGGAGTGACCTTTACGAGCAGTACTTC
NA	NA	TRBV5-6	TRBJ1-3	CASSLRQYGNTIYF	TGTGCCAGCAGCTTGCGACAATACGGAAACACCATATATTTT
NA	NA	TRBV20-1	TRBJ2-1	CSAIEWGRSDNEQFF	TGCAGTGCTATTGAATGGGGGAGATCGGACAATGAGCAGTTCTTC
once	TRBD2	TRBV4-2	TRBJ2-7	CASSQVILAGLPYEQYF	TGTGCCAGCAGCCAAGTAATACTAGCGGGGCTCCCTTACGAGCAGTACTTC
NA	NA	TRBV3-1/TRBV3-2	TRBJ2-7	CASSRLSTYEQYF	TGTGCCAGCAGCAGGCTCTCTACCTACGAGCAGTACTTC
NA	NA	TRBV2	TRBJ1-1	CASSVARNTEAFF	TGTGCCAGCAGTGTGGCCAGAAACACTGAAGCTTTCTTT
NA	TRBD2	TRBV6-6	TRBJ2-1	CASKSGTSDYNEQFF	TGTGCCAGCAAGTCCGGGACTAGCGACTACAATGAGCAGTTCTTC
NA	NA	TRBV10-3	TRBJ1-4	CAISEQKSTNEKLFF	TGTGCCATCAGTGAACAGAAGTCAACTAATGAAAAACTGTTTTTT
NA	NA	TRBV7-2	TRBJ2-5	CASGGGGGETQYF	TGTGCCAGCGGGGGGGGCGGTGGAGAGACCCAGTACTTC
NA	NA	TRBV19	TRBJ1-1	CASREANTEAFF	TGTGCCAGTAGGGAAGCGAACACTGAAGCTTTCTTT
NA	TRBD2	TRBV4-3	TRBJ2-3	CASSQEGGRVADTQYF	TGCGCCAGCAGCCAAGAAGGCGGGAGGGTAGCAGATACGCAGTATTTT
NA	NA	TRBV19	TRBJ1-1	CASRVQGAEAFF	TGTGCCAGTAGGGTTCAGGGCGCTGAAGCTTTCTTT
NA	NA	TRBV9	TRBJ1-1	CASSVEPGVNTEAFF	TGTGCCAGCAGCGTAGAACCGGGGGTGAACACTGAAGCTTTCTTT
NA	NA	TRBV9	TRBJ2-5	CASSVGFRETQYF	TGTGCCAGCAGCGTAGGCTTTAGGGAGACCCAGTACTTC
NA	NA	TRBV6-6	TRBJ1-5	CASSYRGQGNQPQHF	TGTGCCAGCAGTTACAGGGGTCAGGGCAATCAGCCCCAGCATTTT
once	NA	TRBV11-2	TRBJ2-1	CASSLGLREKGNEQFF	TGTGCCAGCAGCTTAGGGTTGCGGGAAAAAGGCAATGAGCAGTTCTTC
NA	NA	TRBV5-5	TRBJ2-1	CASSLESKYNEQFF	TGTGCCAGCAGCTTGGAATCGAAGTACAATGAGCAGTTCTTC